This T cell receptor (beta chain) emerged from a study of control samples from healthy donors and cancer patients. Produced via immunoSEQ multiplex PCR; TCRdb's table is partial and in-frame only. The table has tens of thousands of clones, approximately 90% seen once; the top ten hold over 13%. The junction had 7 bases not matched to a gene; V was cut back by 2 bases and J by 7 bases. CDR1 is MNHEY and CDR2 is SVGEGT in the germline V gene. The length of the CDR3 is 16 residues. This receptor was obtained from a woman in her 70s in good health. The chain employs TRBV6-2 or TRBV6-3 and TRBJ2-1; 11 bases line up with TRBD2. Sequencing was performed on blood. CDR3 loop: CASSYGIAGGGNEQFF. The CDR3 DNA reads TGTGCCAGCAGTTACGGTATAGCGGGAGGGGGGAATGAGCAGTTCTTC.